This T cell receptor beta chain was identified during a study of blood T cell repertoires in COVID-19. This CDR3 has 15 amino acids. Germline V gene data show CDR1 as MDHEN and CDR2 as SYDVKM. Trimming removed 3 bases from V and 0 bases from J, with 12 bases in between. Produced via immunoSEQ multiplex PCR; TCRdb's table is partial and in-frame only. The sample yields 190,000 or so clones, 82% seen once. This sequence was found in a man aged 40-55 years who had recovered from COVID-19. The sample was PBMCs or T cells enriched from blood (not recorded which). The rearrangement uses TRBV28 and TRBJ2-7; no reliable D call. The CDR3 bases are TGTGCCAGCAGTTTGCAGACAAGCATCTCCTACGAGCAGTACTTC. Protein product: CASSLQTSISYEQYF.